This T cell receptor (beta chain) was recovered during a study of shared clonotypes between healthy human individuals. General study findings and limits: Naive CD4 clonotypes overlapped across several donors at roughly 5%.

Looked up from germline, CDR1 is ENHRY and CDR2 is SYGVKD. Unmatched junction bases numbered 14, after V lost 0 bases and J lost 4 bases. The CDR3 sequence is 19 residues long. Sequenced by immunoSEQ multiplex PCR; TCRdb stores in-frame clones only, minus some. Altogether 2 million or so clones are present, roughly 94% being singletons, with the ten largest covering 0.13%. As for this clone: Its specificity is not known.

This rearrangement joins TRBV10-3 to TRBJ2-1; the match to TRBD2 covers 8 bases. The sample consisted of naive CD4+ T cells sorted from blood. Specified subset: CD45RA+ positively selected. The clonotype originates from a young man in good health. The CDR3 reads CAISESSGLGSGIYNEQFF. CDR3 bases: TGTGCCATCAGTGAGTCGTCCGGACTGGGTAGCGGGATTTACAATGAGCAGTTCTTC.